The TCR beta chain under discussion was sequenced for a study of early T cells in non-severe SARS-CoV-2 infection. Trimming shortened V by 4 bases and J by 4 bases, and 8 bases separated the two germline ends. Germline loops: CDR1 LGHDT, CDR2 YNNKEL (reference sequence). This CDR3 contains 14 residues. TCRdb reanalysed the 5' RACE reads using MiXCR and keeps one entry per CDR3 protein. Counted here are tens of thousands of distinct CDR3 sequences, roughly a tenth occurring once; the ten biggest clones make up under 6.5%. Only a few counts were recorded for this clonotype. The TCR originated in an adult who was a healthcare worker with PCR-confirmed SARS-CoV-2 infection or an uninfected control (not recorded which). This sequence joins TRBV3-1 and TRBJ1-6, with D perhaps matching TRBD1 (6 bases). The sequencing input was whole blood. DNA for the CDR3: TGTGCCAGCAGCCTTACAGGGTATAATTCACCCCTCCACTTT. This encodes CASSLTGYNSPLHF.